This T cell receptor beta chain was sequenced for a study of Graves' ophthalmopathy and Graves' hyperthyroidism (dated by TCRdb to 2016 to 2019). A note on the overall study: A patient counted as having stable hyperthyroidism if there was no progression to ophthalmopathy within 18 months of follow-up. The study used TCR beta repertoire signatures to distinguish Graves' ophthalmopathy from Graves' hyperthyroidism and to predict progression to ophthalmopathy. In total, some 140 blood samples were TCR-sequenced: approximately 42 ophthalmopathy, some 72 hyperthyroidism and 17 hyperthyroidism-to-ophthalmopathy patients. An independent validation cohort comprised 18 to 20 hyperthyroidism patients and over 15 patients who later progressed from hyperthyroidism to ophthalmopathy. In more than five hyperthyroidism patients, T-cell repertoires of thyroid tissue and blood were compared. To explore V-J signatures that separate ophthalmopathy from hyperthyroidism, a discovery set of 95 to 100 patients was enrolled, consisting of more than 40 with ophthalmopathy and approximately 57 with stable hyperthyroidism. Following sampling, methimazole starting at 30 mg daily was administered to hyperthyroidism patients, and high-dose intravenous methylprednisolone was administered to ophthalmopathy patients. Overall study results and their limits: In validation, the model predicted ophthalmopathy progression with roughly 68% sensitivity and roughly 72% specificity; about a dozen predicted patients were CT-confirmed with GO in a median of approximately 6.5 months. No statistical method was used to set the sample size in advance, and the investigators knew which group each participant was assigned to. Most expanded thyroid clonotypes with frequency above 0.001 were also detected in blood, suggesting blood repertoires may reflect the thyroid immune response. The 13-signature model separated ophthalmopathy from stable hyperthyroidism with around 90% sensitivity and around 84% specificity in cross-validation, and 80%/75% in the test set.

The hyperthyroidism patients were 18 to 65 years old and newly diagnosed, with a disease duration of less than 2 months. Patients with other autoimmune diseases, uncontrolled infections, pregnancy or lactation were excluded from the study. Diagnosis relied on clinical symptoms, serum thyroxine, TRAb, thyroid ultrasound and orbital computed tomography. Trizol reagent was used to extract the total RNA, and its quality was then checked on an Agilent 2100 Bioanalyzer. As to this clonotype: Its antigen is not yet known. Base qualities are missing; no much larger clone stands one base away.

For repertoire sequencing, TCR beta CDR3 regions were amplified from RNA transcripts. The first round was an RT-PCR using HTBI primers with the Qiagen OneStep RT-PCR kit, and this first round was followed by a second-round multiplex PCR, then size selection and purification. Sequencing of the libraries was carried out on an Illumina HiSeq2000 in paired-end mode with 100 bp reads. On the authors' methods: SOAPnuke was used to process the reads, removing any read that contained adapters or uncalled bases, had a mean Phred below 15, or lacked an exact match to the constant primer or identifier. COPE v1.2.5 was used to merge the high-quality paired reads. Unique nucleotide sequences were defined as clonotypes and aligned to IMGT TRB V, D and J references using MiTCR v1.1. The analysis was limited to V-J combinations with a frequency above 0.0001, which together covered roughly 99% of the repertoires. For each V-J combination, a TCR clonal expansion and chaos score was defined as F50 clonal expansion divided by the chaos observed in the TCRdist matrix. Features were reduced by Welch's t-statistics and random forest to over 10 V-J combinations, which fed a naive Bayes classifier. Thyroid-blood repertoire similarity was quantified with the Morisita-Horn index. TCRdb reran the public reads through fastp at Q25 and MiXCR, keeping productive beta chains. Rows matching on CDR3 protein sequence are summarized as one entry with the most common DNA and genes. Here the V and J calls rest on TCRdb's processing, not on the authors' analysis. In all, the sample holds about 600,000 distinct CDR3 sequences, and under 45% of those were seen once. The ten top clones hold around 4.6% of the sample.

Looking up the germline V gene yields CDR1 SGDLS and CDR2 YYNGEE. Spanning cysteine to phenylalanine, the CDR3 consists of 14 amino acids. Just CDR3 DNA is preserved here, 42 bases in frame from base 1. The sequenced sample consisted of peripheral blood or thyroid tissue (not recorded which). The rearrangement combines TRBV9 with TRBJ2-7; 6 matching bases give a weak D call of TRBD2. The DNA end lines up better with TRBJ2-1; the J call may be wrong. This clonotype originated in an adult man with Graves' hyperthyroidism. The CDR3 loop reads CASSVTGAYNEQFF. The sequenced DNA is TGTGCCAGCAGCGTAACGGGAGCCTACAATGAGCAGTTCTTC.